The 25 T cell receptor beta chains given below trace back to one sample, sequenced in a study of T cells in localized non-small cell lung cancer. Sequencing was performed with immunoSEQ multiplex PCR; in TCRdb, only in-frame clones are kept and a portion is missing. The data show 1,100 or so clones, under 20% seen once. The specimen was lung tumor tissue, collected before any cancer treatment. Receptors were obtained from a woman aged 40-75 years with stage II lung adenocarcinoma.

J is TRBJ2-2 and V is TRBV6-8, with D possibly being TRBD2 (7 bases). V shed 6 bases and J shed 4 bases, with 15 bases lying between them. Germline V gives CDR1 MNHGY, CDR2 SAAAGT. This CDR3 comprises 15 residues. The CDR3 is CASRRGGGPTGELFF. CDR3 bases: TGTGCCAGCAGGAGGGGAGGGGGGCCCACCGGGGAGCTGTTTTTT.

This chain joins TRBV30 and TRBJ1-5; unclear D gene. This CDR3 spans 13 amino acids. V was shortened by 1 base and J by 0 bases, with 4 bases between the two germline ends. Germline assignment: CDR1 GTSNPN and CDR2 SVGIG (reference sequence). CDR3 loop: CAWSGDSNQPQHF. CDR3 DNA: TGTGCCTGGAGTGGGGATAGCAATCAGCCCCAGCATTTT.

The chain employs TRBV6-8 and TRBJ2-1, with D possibly being TRBD2 (8 bases). Trimming pared 4 bases from V and 3 bases from J, leaving 16 bases between. The length of the CDR3 is 16 residues. Germline assignment: CDR1 MNHGY and CDR2 SAAAGT. The CDR3 reads CASSSTGTSDYNEQFF. The CDR3 nucleotides read TGTGCCAGCAGTTCGACAGGGACTAGTGACTACAATGAGCAGTTCTTC.

The genes are TRBV18 and TRBJ2-1; possibly TRBD1 for D (5 bases). The V end lost 3 bases, the J end lost 0 bases, and 6 bases lay between the germline ends. The CDR3 loop spans 14 amino acids. Germline CDR1 is KGHSH and CDR2 is LQKENI. The DNA for the CDR3 is TGTGCCAGCTCACCCAGGGACTCCTACAATGAGCAGTTCTTC. Amino acids: CASSPRDSYNEQFF.

This clone counts as medium-sized (0.01 to 0.1%). The CDR3 loop reads CASSSGGIGYEQYF. Here the CDR3 DNA reads TGTGCCAGCAGTTCCGGGGGGATCGGCTACGAGCAGTACTTC. The chain links TRBV11-3 to TRBJ2-7, with TRBD2 identical over 7 bases. V shed 6 bases, J shed 3 bases, and the junction held 8 bases outside the gene matches. The germline V gene encodes CDR1 SGHNT and CDR2 YENEEA. The CDR3 consists of 14 residues. Filled out from reference TRBV11-3 and TRBJ2-7, the complete variable domain reads EAGVVQSPRYKIIEKKQPVAFWCNPISGHNTLYWYLQNLGQGPELLIRYENEEAVDDSQLPKDRFSAERLKGVDSTLKIQPAELGDSAVYLCASSSGGIGYEQYFGPGTRLTVT.

In its sample, this clone is medium-sized. This chain connects TRBV6-8 to TRBJ1-2, with 8 nucleotides matching TRBD1. From germline, CDR1 is MNHGY and CDR2 SAAAGT. The CDR3 is 14 amino acids. Losses at the gene ends were 6 bases for V and 4 bases for J; bases not matched to a gene: 7. This CDR3 is CASRTGQEIYGYTF. CDR3 DNA: TGTGCCAGCAGGACGGGACAGGAGATCTATGGCTACACCTTC.

This clone was counted only a few times. The DNA is omitted, as the CDR3 cannot be located on it reliably, and the CDR3 follows TCRdb's listing. This sequence joins TRBV12-1 and TRBJ1-3. TRBV12-1 is a known pseudogene. The CDR3 extends over 15 residues, inclusive of both ends. CDR3 residues: CASSFVWGIGNTIYF.

This clone was counted between two and nine times. The chain is built from TRBV5-1 and TRBJ2-1; TRBD2 agrees at 15 bases. CDR1 and CDR2 (germline): SGHRS, YFSETQ. Trimming took 2 bases from V and 7 from J; bases not matched to a gene: 7. The CDR3 runs to 17 residues. CDR3 nucleotide sequence: TGCGCCAGCAGCTTCAATCCGGGACTAGCGGGGGGTAATGAGCAGTTCTTC. Its protein product is CASSFNPGLAGGNEQFF.

This clone is medium-sized by share. The CDR3 here is CASSLTGSPYNEQFF. The CDR3 region has the DNA TGTGCCAGCAGCTTAACCGGGAGCCCCTACAATGAGCAGTTCTTC. The rearrangement uses TRBV11-3 and TRBJ2-1, with D possibly TRBD2 on 6 matching bases. CDR1 SGHNT and CDR2 YENEEA come from the germline V gene. V was shortened by 2 bases and J by 2 bases, with 10 bases between the two germline ends. The CDR3 has 15 residues.

This chain joins TRBV18 and TRBJ1-2; TRBD1 matches 7 bases. Unmatched junction bases numbered 6, after V lost 5 bases and J lost 6 bases. The CDR3 totals 13 residues. The germline V gene has CDR1 KGHSH and CDR2 LQKENI. Here the CDR3 reads CASSYDRADGYTF. The CDR3 DNA reads as TGTGCCAGCTCATATGACAGGGCGGATGGCTACACCTTC.

The chain employs TRBV5-1 and TRBJ2-2, with D perhaps being TRBD1 or TRBD2 (5 bases each). The CDR3 length is 16 residues. Trimming took off 4 bases at V and 3 bases at J, with 16 bases between the two ends. CDR1 is SGHRS and CDR2 is YFSETQ in the germline V gene. DNA for the CDR3: TGCGCCAGCAGCCTCCACGGGGCCTTCTACACCGGGGAGCTGTTTTTT. It yields the protein CASSLHGAFYTGELFF.

The chain links TRBV9 to TRBJ1-3; D perhaps matches TRBD1 (5 bases). The germline CDR1 and CDR2 sequences are SGDLS and YYNGEE. The V end was cut by 1 base, the J end by 0 bases, with 11 bases between. This CDR3 spans 16 amino acids. Written as DNA, the CDR3 is TGTGCCAGCAGCGTATTCCAGGGCCTCTCTGGAAACACCATATATTTT. It is translated as CASSVFQGLSGNTIYF.

V and J are TRBV25-1 and TRBJ2-7, with a tentative D call TRBD2 (5 bases). The CDR3 is made up of 12 amino acids. In germline, CDR1 is MGHDK, CDR2 SYGVNS. V was trimmed by 7 bases and J by 1 base, leaving 8 bases between them. The CDR3 DNA reads TGTGCCAGCAAAAGGGAGTCCTACGAGCAGTACTTC. Translation: CASKRESYEQYF.

This clone showed up just a few times. The chain is built from TRBV6-8 and TRBJ2-1; 8 bases agree with TRBD2. In germline, CDR1 is MNHGY, CDR2 SAAAGT. This CDR3 has 17 residues. V was clipped by 5 bases and J by 7 bases; unmatched bases: 16. CDR3 sequence: CASSLRTSTRAGNEQFF. CDR3 nucleotide sequence: TGTGCCAGCAGTCTTCGGACTAGCACCCGAGCTGGTAATGAGCAGTTCTTC.

In this sample, this clone turned up a few times. The gene calls are TRBV9 and TRBJ1-4; D is possibly TRBD1 (5 bases). This CDR3 spans 13 amino acids. With 0 bases removed from V and 7 bases from J, the gap between germline ends came to 7 bases. Germline V CDR1 and CDR2: SGDLS, YYNGEE. CDR3 in amino acids: CASSVDGGEKLFF. The DNA of the CDR3 is TGTGCCAGCAGCGTAGACGGGGGTGAAAAACTGTTTTTT.

This chain uses TRBV19 with TRBJ1-2; TRBD1 aligns across 9 bases. This CDR3 comprises 14 residues. After removal of 3 bases from V and 6 bases from J, the junction contained 5 bases not matched to a gene. The germline gives CDR1 LNHDA, CDR2 SQIVND (reference sequence). The CDR3 spells CASSIGRTGDGYTF. In DNA, the CDR3 is TGTGCCAGTAGTATTGGGCGGACAGGGGATGGCTACACCTTC.

The chain employs TRBV12-5 and TRBJ1-2; D possibly corresponds to TRBD1 (5 bases). Germline V gene data show CDR1 as LGHNT and CDR2 as FRNRAP. This CDR3 has 19 residues. Trimming removed 1 base at V and 2 bases at J, with 23 bases between. In DNA form, the CDR3 reads TGTGCTAGTGGTTTGGAAGGATCCGTACGAGGGGAGTTGAACTATGGCTACACCTTC. Protein product: CASGLEGSVRGELNYGYTF.

This clone has just a few counts. The genes are TRBV11-3 and TRBJ1-1; tentative D call: TRBD1 (5 bases). The germline gives CDR1 SGHNT, CDR2 YENEEA. Trimming took off 1 base at V and 0 bases at J, with 18 bases between the two ends. The CDR3 contains 18 residues. DNA for the CDR3: TGTGCCAGCAGCTTAGGAGGGACGGCACTCAAGCTGAACACTGAAGCTTTCTTT. Protein: CASSLGGTALKLNTEAFF.

The chain employs TRBV10-1 and TRBJ2-7; TRBD1 is a possible D gene (6 bases). The CDR3 covers 11 residues. V was clipped by 8 bases and J by 1 base, with 6 bases between them. Germline V lookup: CDR1 WNHNN, CDR2 SYGVQD (reference sequence). The CDR3 region has the DNA TGCGCCAGCGGACAGTCCTACGAGCAGTACTTC. This sequence encodes CASGQSYEQYF.

The CDR3, as DNA: TGTGCCAGTAGTAAGGGTGCCGGGGCCAACGTCCTGACTTTC. Its translation is CASSKGAGANVLTF. The chain is built from TRBV19 and TRBJ2-6; no definite D call. The germline V and J ends were trimmed by 4 bases and 4 bases, with 8 bases remaining between them. The germline gives CDR1 LNHDA, CDR2 SQIVND (reference sequence). The CDR3 is 14 residues long. The full variable domain, rest sourced from reference TRBV19 and TRBJ2-6, is DGGITQSPKYLFRKEGQNVTLSCEQNLNHDAMYWYRQDPGQGLRLIYYSQIVNDFQKGDIAEGYSVSREKKESFPLTVTSAQKNPTAFYLCASSKGAGANVLTFGAGSRLTVL.

This clone was seen a few times. The chain links TRBV9 to TRBJ1-2, with D possibly TRBD1 on 6 matching bases. The V end was cut by 3 bases, the J end by 7 bases, with 16 bases between. The CDR3 sequence is 14 residues long. CDR1 is SGDLS and CDR2 is YYNGEE in the germline V gene. The CDR3 region is CASSADSSGSGYTF. The CDR3 DNA is TGTGCCAGCAGCGCGGACAGCTCAGGGTCTGGCTACACCTTC.

This clone occurred a few times. Germline and junction disagree at one end, which may indicate a read error. The rearrangement links TRBV7-2 to TRBJ2-1; D is possibly TRBD1 (6 bases). The CDR3 covers 13 residues. The V gene's germline CDR1 is SGHTA and CDR2 FQGNSA. CDR3 protein: CASSLTGWGEQFF. The CDR3 DNA reads TGTGCTAGCAGCCTTACAGGGTGGGGAGAGCAGTTCTTC.

This rearrangement joins TRBV5-1 to TRBJ1-6; TRBD1 matches 7 bases. The CDR3 runs to 14 residues. The V and J ends lost 4 bases and 8 bases, in that order; junction bases with no gene match: 6. The germline V gene has CDR1 SGHRS and CDR2 YFSETQ. CDR3 DNA: TGCGCCAGCAGCCCCGGGACAGACTATTCACCCCTCCACTTT. It codes for CASSPGTDYSPLHF.

Sample share makes this clone medium-sized. The chain combines TRBV6-8 with TRBJ1-2; D unresolved. Germline assignment: CDR1 MNHGY and CDR2 SAAAGT. There are 17 residues in the CDR3. With 0 bases removed from V and 4 bases from J, the gap between germline ends came to 18 bases. CDR3 loop: CASSYSFTPQTTYGYTF. The CDR3 nucleotides are TGTGCCAGCAGTTACTCGTTCACTCCCCAGACGACCTATGGCTACACCTTC.

The chain has TRBV6-8 and TRBJ2-3; 10 bases line up with TRBD2. Germline-derived CDR1 and CDR2 are MNHGY and SAAAGT. This CDR3 comprises 15 residues. Trimming took 6 bases from V and 1 from J; bases not matched to a gene: 4. The CDR3 spells CASRTGTSGTDTQYF. The CDR3 nucleotides are TGTGCCAGCAGAACCGGGACTAGCGGCACAGATACGCAGTATTTT.